These 32 T cell receptor beta chains were all obtained from the same sample, sequenced in a study of blood T cell repertoires in COVID-19. Assay: immunoSEQ multiplex PCR; the TCRdb copy retains only in-frame clones and omits some. Altogether 470,000 or so clones are present, 75% to 90% being singletons, with the ten largest covering roughly 4.3%. Sequences were obtained from peripheral blood. Receptors originate from a woman aged 25 to 39 with acute or convalescent COVID-19.

The chain uses TRBV6-1 and TRBJ1-1; 9 bases match TRBD1. The CDR3 spans 15 residues. Germline-derived CDR1 and CDR2 are MNHNS and SASEGT. V dropped 1 base and J dropped 5; count of bases not matched to a gene: 5. The CDR3 DNA follows: TGTGCCAGCAGTGAAGGGGACAGGGTGAGGACTGAAGCTTTCTTT. Amino acids: CASSEGDRVRTEAFF.

The genes are TRBV29-1 and TRBJ2-5; tentative D call: TRBD2 (6 bases). Germline values: CDR1 SQVTM, CDR2 ANQGSEA. Trimming took 6 bases from V and 4 from J, leaving 15 bases between them. CDR3 size: 13 residues. The CDR3, as DNA: TGCAGCGTGAGATCGGACGGGGGAGAGACCCAGTACTTC. This codes for CSVRSDGGETQYF.

This clone was seen more than once but under ten times. The J gene is TRBJ2-6, the V gene TRBV10-1; no definite D call. In germline, CDR1 is WNHNN, CDR2 SYGVQD (reference sequence). The CDR3 extends over 16 amino acids. V was pared by 4 bases and J by 1 base, with 11 bases between. Here the CDR3 DNA reads TGCGCCAGCAGTGCTGGCGAGGTTTCTGGGGCCAACGTCCTGACTTTC. Translation: CASSAGEVSGANVLTF.

This sequence joins TRBV11-2 and TRBJ1-2; no firm D call. Germline CDR1 is SGHAT and CDR2 is FQNNGV. CDR3 length: 14 residues. V shed 5 bases and J shed 4 bases, with 14 bases lying between them. CDR3 sequence: CASSPQYASYGYTF. CDR3 coding DNA: TGTGCCAGCAGCCCTCAGTACGCTAGCTATGGCTACACCTTC.

This CDR3 reads CASSDSGLRVDTQYF. The CDR3 DNA sequence: TGTGCCAGCAGTGACTCGGGGCTACGGGTGGATACGCAGTATTTT. The chain is built from TRBV6-4 and TRBJ2-3; TRBD1 is a possible D gene (5 bases). The CDR3 has 15 residues. Deletions cut 0 bases from V and 6 bases from J, with 13 bases between. The germline CDR1 and CDR2 sequences are MRHNA and SNTAGT.

The genes are TRBV28 and TRBJ2-2; maybe TRBD2 (5 bases). This CDR3 contains 15 residues. Germline V gene sequence: CDR1 MDHEN, CDR2 SYDVKM. With 9 bases removed from V and 0 bases from J, the gap between germline ends came to 14 bases. The CDR3 DNA is TGTGCCAGTTTAGGAACCGGGACGAACACCGGGGAGCTGTTTTTT. Translation: CASLGTGTNTGELFF.

The chain is built from TRBV18 and TRBJ1-2; 9 bases fit TRBD1. CDR3 size: 15 residues. Trimming removed 6 bases from V and 7 bases from J; junction bases left unmatched: 12. Germline V gene sequence: CDR1 KGHSH, CDR2 LQKENI. CDR3 sequence: CASSRPGQGGSGYTF. As DNA, the CDR3 is TGTGCCAGCTCGCGACCGGGACAGGGCGGCTCTGGCTACACCTTC.

CDR3 amino acids: CASSLRGGPSLGSGELFF. The CDR3 nucleotides are TGTGCCAGCAGCTTAAGGGGGGGCCCGAGTTTGGGTTCCGGGGAGCTGTTTTTT. The rearrangement links TRBV7-3 to TRBJ2-2; D might be TRBD2 (7 bases). From germline, CDR1 is SGHTA and CDR2 FQGTGA. V lost 1 base and J lost 6, with 21 bases in between. The CDR3 totals 18 residues.

This chain joins TRBV4-1 and TRBJ2-1; 9 bases fit TRBD2. CDR1 MGHRA and CDR2 YSYEKL come from the germline V gene. CDR3 length: 15 amino acids. Trimming took 5 bases from V and 9 from J; bases not matched to a gene: 11. This CDR3 reads CASSDRGGAGGEQFF. The CDR3 DNA follows: TGCGCCAGCAGCGATCGCGGGGGGGCAGGAGGTGAGCAGTTCTTC.

This clone was detected only a few times. The chain recombines TRBV9 with TRBJ1-2, with D possibly being TRBD1 (5 bases). The CDR3 contains 16 residues. V was pared by 0 bases and J by 8 bases, with 20 bases between. Germline values: CDR1 SGDLS, CDR2 YYNGEE. CDR3 coding DNA: TGTGCCAGCAGCGTAGCCTTAGGTGGTGTGGGGGGAGGCTACACCTTC. Protein sequence: CASSVALGGVGGGYTF.

The CDR3 region is CASSLRLRNSGNTIYF. The CDR3 nucleotides are TGTGCCAGCAGTTTAAGGTTGCGGAACTCTGGAAACACCATATATTTT. V gene TRBV28 combines with J gene TRBJ1-3, with unresolved D. The germline V and J ends were trimmed by 2 bases and 0 bases, with 11 bases remaining between them. CDR1 is MDHEN, CDR2 SYDVKM, per germline. This CDR3 contains 16 residues.

The sample holds a few counts of this clone. This chain uses TRBV19 with TRBJ1-1; tentative D call: TRBD1 (6 bases). With 3 bases removed from V and 5 bases from J, the gap between germline ends came to 10 bases. The V gene's germline CDR1 is LNHDA and CDR2 SQIVND (reference sequence). This CDR3 is 13 amino acids long. The DNA for the CDR3 is TGTGCCAGTAGTATTCAACAGGGTACTGAAGCTTTCTTT. Residues: CASSIQQGTEAFF.

This clone is labeled as medium-sized. The V and J genes are TRBV4-1 and TRBJ2-3; 9 positions match TRBD2. The CDR3 spans 16 residues. The germline CDR1 and CDR2 sequences are MGHRA and YSYEKL. The V and J ends lost 3 bases and 3 bases, in that order; junction bases with no gene match: 7. CDR3 DNA sequence: TGCGCCAGCAGCCACTACAATAGCGGGGGAACAGATACGCAGTATTTT. This sequence encodes CASSHYNSGGTDTQYF.

This chain joins TRBV6-2 or TRBV6-3 and TRBJ2-7, with 8 bases matching TRBD1. This CDR3 comprises 15 residues. The germline V gene encodes CDR1 MNHEY and CDR2 SVGEGT. The J segment lost 4 bases and the V segment lost 5 bases, leaving 10 bases of the junction unmatched. The CDR3 is CASSTFHRGSYEQYF. The DNA for the CDR3 is TGTGCCAGCAGTACCTTTCACAGGGGGAGTTACGAGCAGTACTTC.

The rearrangement joins TRBV12-3 or TRBV12-4 to TRBJ1-1, with no clear D. The CDR3 is 13 residues long. Trimming removed 2 bases from V and 7 bases from J, with 11 bases in between. The CDR3: CASSLYARVEAFF. CDR3 in DNA: TGTGCCAGCAGTTTATATGCCCGGGTTGAAGCTTTCTTT.

The chain is built from TRBV5-6 and TRBJ1-3; D is unresolved. CDR3 length: 15 amino acids. Per germline, CDR1 SGHDT and CDR2 YYEEEE. The V end lost 1 base, the J end lost 2 bases, and 10 bases lay between the germline ends. The CDR3 DNA reads as TGTGCCAGCAGCTTGAGTGCTGGGCCTGGAAACACCATATATTTT. It translates to CASSLSAGPGNTIYF.

The chain links TRBV11-2 to TRBJ2-1; 8 bases are shared with TRBD1. This CDR3 spans 13 amino acids. CDR1 SGHAT and CDR2 FQNNGV come from the germline V gene. J gave up 5 bases and V 8 bases, and 5 bases lay outside the gene matches. CDR3 amino acids: CASEDRVDNEQFF. The DNA for the CDR3 is TGTGCCAGCGAGGACAGGGTAGACAATGAGCAGTTCTTC.

This clone was picked up one time. The chain combines TRBV20-1 with TRBJ2-5; TRBD2 aligns across 8 bases. With V trimmed by 3 bases and J by 4 bases, 4 bases remained unmatched. The CDR3 is made up of 13 amino acids. Germline values: CDR1 DFQATT, CDR2 SNEGSKA (reference sequence). The CDR3: CSASTGGGETQYF. The CDR3 coding sequence is TGCAGTGCTAGTACGGGGGGGGGAGAGACCCAGTACTTC.

In its sample, this clone was seen a few times. The rearrangement links TRBV12-5 to TRBJ2-1; D possibly corresponds to TRBD2 (6 bases). Germline assignment: CDR1 LGHNT and CDR2 FRNRAP. This CDR3 contains 17 residues. The V gene lost 3 bases and the J gene lost 1 base, with 16 bases spanning the gap. CDR3 DNA sequence: TGTGCTAGTGGTTTCCTGGTGTCGCGGGGATCCTACAATGAGCAGTTCTTC. The encoded protein is CASGFLVSRGSYNEQFF.

The chain combines TRBV19 with TRBJ1-5; 7 positions match TRBD1. With 3 bases clipped from V and 3 bases from J, the junction kept 11 bases outside the gene matches. CDR3 length equals 17 residues. In germline, CDR1 is LNHDA, CDR2 SQIVND (reference sequence). CDR3 loop: CASSMVGLGQYNQPQHF. CDR3 bases: TGTGCCAGTAGTATGGTGGGCTTGGGACAGTACAATCAGCCCCAGCATTTT.

The CDR3: CATKTGGGNTIYF. The CDR3 nucleotides read TGTGCCACCAAAACAGGGGGTGGAAACACCATATATTTT. The chain links TRBV24-1 to TRBJ1-3, with 8 nucleotides matching TRBD1. CDR1 and CDR2 (germline): KGHDR, SFDVKD. The CDR3 is made up of 13 amino acids. With V trimmed by 8 bases and J by 3 bases, 2 bases remained unmatched.

The V and J genes are TRBV19 and TRBJ1-5, with 8 bases aligning to TRBD1. V gave up 3 bases and J gave up 7 bases; unmatched junction bases: 11. The length of the CDR3 is 16 residues. Per the germline V gene, CDR1 is LNHDA and CDR2 is SQIVND (reference sequence). As DNA, the CDR3 is TGTGCCAGTAGTATGACAGGGGCCTCCCCAAACCAGCCCCAGCATTTT. Residues: CASSMTGASPNQPQHF. The whole variable domain, filled in from reference TRBV19 and TRBJ1-5, reads DGGITQSPKYLFRKEGQNVTLSCEQNLNHDAMYWYRQDPGQGLRLIYYSQIVNDFQKGDIAEGYSVSREKKESFPLTVTSAQKNPTAFYLCASSMTGASPNQPQHFGDGTRLSIL.

The V and J genes are TRBV25-1 and TRBJ2-7; the match to TRBD1 covers 11 bases. V lost 7 bases and J lost 0; bases outside the gene matches: 2. The length of the CDR3 is 14 residues. Germline lookup yields CDR1 MGHDK and CDR2 SYGVNS. The CDR3 loop is CASIGTGGSYEQYF. For the CDR3, the DNA is TGTGCCAGCATCGGGACAGGGGGCTCCTACGAGCAGTACTTC.

The chain is built from TRBV6-1 and TRBJ1-6; D remains ambiguous. The V gene lost 3 bases and the J gene lost 4 bases, with 10 bases spanning the gap. The CDR3 runs to 15 residues. In germline, CDR1 is MNHNS, CDR2 SASEGT. CDR3 loop: CASSEGEAYNSPLHF. The CDR3 region has the DNA TGTGCCAGCAGTGAGGGTGAGGCTTATAATTCACCCCTCCACTTT.

The chain carries TRBV20-1 and TRBJ2-1; 8 bases agree with TRBD2. The CDR3 covers 16 residues. The germline V gene has CDR1 DFQATT and CDR2 SNEGSKA (reference sequence). The V and J ends lost 4 bases and 0 bases, in that order; junction bases with no gene match: 8. In nucleotides, the CDR3 is TGCAGTGCTACTGAAGCGGGGGCGAGCTCCTACAATGAGCAGTTCTTC. Amino acids: CSATEAGASSYNEQFF.

For this clone: Other DNA sequences from this sample encode an identical CDR3 as well. The chain links TRBV11-2 to TRBJ1-1; 7 bases line up with TRBD1. V shed 1 base, J shed 7 bases, and the junction held 3 bases outside the gene matches. This CDR3 is built from 13 residues. Germline values: CDR1 SGHAT, CDR2 FQNNGV. CDR3 in DNA: TGTGCCAGCAGCTTAGCACAGGGGTATGAAGCTTTCTTT. Translation: CASSLAQGYEAFF.

The J gene is TRBJ2-3, the V gene TRBV24-1; 8 positions agree with TRBD1. CDR3 size: 15 residues. J lost 5 bases, V lost 7 bases, and 10 bases had no gene match. CDR1 is KGHDR and CDR2 is SFDVKD in the germline V gene. CDR3 region: CATSPRGQLKDTQYF. The CDR3 DNA is TGTGCCACCAGCCCCAGGGGGCAGTTAAAAGATACGCAGTATTTT.

The V call is TRBV19, the J call TRBJ1-1, with a weak D call TRBD1 (5 bases). Trimming took off 7 bases at V and 7 bases at J, with 19 bases between the two ends. Germline V gene data show CDR1 as LNHDA and CDR2 as SQIVND (reference sequence). The CDR3 totals 14 residues. The CDR3 loop is CASTNRRGFGEAFF. The CDR3 DNA reads TGTGCCAGTACCAATAGAAGGGGTTTTGGTGAAGCTTTCTTT.

This sequence joins TRBV6-5 and TRBJ2-7, with 7 bases aligning to TRBD1. Trimming at V came to 6 bases and at J to 3 bases, leaving 5 bases not matched to a gene. Germline V CDR1 and CDR2: MNHEY, SVGAGI. The CDR3 spans 13 residues. CDR3 nucleotides: TGTGCCAGCAGGGGGACAGAGCACTACGAGCAGTACTTC. Translating gives CASRGTEHYEQYF.

The J gene is TRBJ1-2, the V gene TRBV4-1; 7 nucleotides line up with TRBD1. The CDR3 covers 16 residues. The V gene's germline CDR1 is MGHRA and CDR2 YSYEKL. Losses at the gene ends were 4 bases for V and 0 bases for J; bases not matched to a gene: 8. The CDR3: CASSPVQGKTNYGYTF. The CDR3 region has the DNA TGCGCCAGCAGCCCTGTACAGGGGAAGACTAACTATGGCTACACCTTC.

J is TRBJ1-6 and V is TRBV28, with D perhaps matching TRBD1 (6 bases). CDR1 and CDR2 from the germline V gene are MDHEN and SYDVKM. The CDR3 totals 16 residues. Trimming stripped 6 bases from V and 7 bases from J, with 19 bases between. The CDR3 DNA is TGTGCCAGCAGCTCCGGGGACACTTTTACGAATTCACCCCTCCACTTT. It yields the protein CASSSGDTFTNSPLHF.

The rearrangement uses TRBV2 and TRBJ1-4; D is possibly TRBD1 (5 bases). The CDR3 spans 15 residues. From germline, CDR1 is SNHLY and CDR2 FYNNEI. V was cut by 8 bases and J by 3 bases, with 16 bases left in between. The CDR3 loop is CASGPRRGANEKLFF. Here the CDR3 DNA reads TGTGCCAGCGGACCGCGTCGGGGGGCTAATGAAAAACTGTTTTTT. Using reference TRBV2 and TRBJ1-4 for the parts outside the CDR3, the full variable domain is EPEVTQTPSHQVTQMGQEVILRCVPISNHLYFYWYRQILGQKVEFLVSFYNNEISEKSEIFDDQFSVERPDGSNFTLKIRSTKLEDSAMYFCASGPRRGANEKLFFGSGTQLSVL.